The 14 T cell receptor beta chains listed next were all sequenced from one sample in a study of glioma-infiltrating T cells after dendritic cell vaccination. The repertoire was sequenced with immunoSEQ multiplex PCR; TCRdb's copy has only in-frame clones and lacks some. Of roughly 98,000 clones listed, under 90% are singletons. Sequencing used blood, obtained before dendritic cell vaccination. The receptor source for this set is a human donor with glioblastoma.

The CDR3, as DNA: TGTGCCAGCAGCCGAGATAGCGGGGGGGGGACCCAGTACTTC. Translating gives CASSRDSGGGTQYF. This sequence joins TRBV7-7 and TRBJ2-5, with 11 bases identical to TRBD2. V lost 5 bases and J lost 7; bases outside the gene matches: 6. The CDR3 loop spans 14 amino acids. Germline loops: CDR1 SSHAT, CDR2 FNYEAQ (reference sequence).

V usage is TRBV6-5 and J usage is TRBJ2-2, with TRBD2 as a possible D gene (6 bases). The CDR3 is 15 amino acids. Germline V gene sequence: CDR1 MNHEY, CDR2 SVGAGI. Trimming left V 0 bases short and J 3 bases short, with 8 bases between. The CDR3 DNA is TGTGCCAGCAGTTACTCCTGGGGGGACACCGGGGAGCTGTTTTTT. This gives the protein CASSYSWGDTGELFF.

The chain has TRBV5-1 and TRBJ2-2; D gene ambiguous. Trimming took off 2 bases at V and 0 bases at J, with 11 bases between the two ends. Germline V gives CDR1 SGHRS, CDR2 YFSETQ. The CDR3 is 16 amino acids. The CDR3 region has the DNA TGCGCCAGCAGCTTATTCCCAAGCTCGAACACCGGGGAGCTGTTTTTT. Encoded protein: CASSLFPSSNTGELFF.

The chain is built from TRBV29-1 and TRBJ2-5; D uncertain. The length of the CDR3 is 13 residues. Per the germline V gene, CDR1 is SQVTM and CDR2 is ANQGSEA. The V end lost 5 bases, the J end lost 2 bases, and 12 bases lay between the germline ends. The CDR3 loop is CSVSLTNQETQYF. The CDR3 bases are TGCAGCGTTTCGCTAACCAATCAAGAGACCCAGTACTTC.

CDR3 protein: CATSRGGEGDEQYF. For the CDR3, the DNA is TGTGCCACCAGCAGAGGGGGGGAGGGGGACGAGCAGTACTTC. The chain links TRBV15 to TRBJ2-7, with a tentative D call TRBD2 (7 bases). The ends were cut back, 1 base at V and 5 bases at J, with 12 bases in the middle. Germline V gives CDR1 LNHNV, CDR2 YYDKDF (reference sequence). This CDR3 is 14 amino acids long.

This chain uses TRBV18 with TRBJ1-5, with D unclear. V was clipped by 4 bases and J by 6 bases, with 7 bases between them. The CDR3 is 12 residues long. The germline CDR1 and CDR2 sequences are KGHSH and LQKENI. The CDR3 protein is CASSQSGQPQHF. CDR3 DNA: TGTGCCAGCTCACAGAGTGGTCAGCCCCAGCATTTT. The full variable domain, in which reference TRBV18 and TRBJ1-5 provide the parts outside the CDR3, is NAGVMQNPRHLVRRRGQEARLRCSPMKGHSHVYWYRQLPEEGLKFMVYLQKENIIDESGMPKERFSAEFPKEGPSILRIQQVVRGDSAAYFCASSQSGQPQHFGDGTRLSIL.

The CDR3 nucleotides are TGTGCCAGCAGTAGGGACAGGGACTACGAGCAGTACTTC. Translation: CASSRDRDYEQYF. The chain is built from TRBV7-2 and TRBJ2-7; TRBD1 matches at 9 bases. The CDR3 totals 13 residues. The germline V gene has CDR1 SGHTA and CDR2 FQGNSA. Losses at the gene ends were 6 bases for V and 3 bases for J; bases not matched to a gene: 3.

The CDR3 here is CASSPQGVGEKLFF. CDR3 bases: TGTGCCAGCAGTCCTCAGGGGGTAGGGGAAAAACTGTTTTTT. The chain has TRBV27 and TRBJ1-4; 7 bases agree with TRBD1. This CDR3 contains 14 residues. Unmatched junction bases numbered 8, after V lost 5 bases and J lost 8 bases. Germline CDR1 reads MNHEY; CDR2 reads SMNVEV (reference sequence).

This rearrangement joins TRBV25-1 to TRBJ2-7; 7 bases line up with TRBD1. This CDR3 region has 14 residues. Germline CDR1 MGHDK, CDR2 SYGVNS. The V and J ends lost 5 bases and 2 bases, in that order; junction bases with no gene match: 6. The DNA for the CDR3 is TGTGCCAGCAGTCAGGACAGGCGAACCTACGAGCAGTACTTC. Residues: CASSQDRRTYEQYF.

The chain uses TRBV19 and TRBJ2-5, with TRBD1 as a possible D gene (6 bases). Trimming took 5 bases from V and 3 from J, leaving 16 bases between them. This CDR3 is 15 amino acids long. Per germline, CDR1 LNHDA and CDR2 SQIVND (reference sequence). The CDR3 nucleotides are TGTGCCAGTAGTCCACCAGGGGATGTCGAAGAGACCCAGTACTTC. Translated, it gives CASSPPGDVEETQYF.

In its sample, this clone was seen once. The chain links TRBV19 to TRBJ2-7, with 11 bases lining up with TRBD1. The CDR3 extends over 14 amino acids. V was pared by 7 bases and J by 3 bases, with 5 bases of the junction left unmatched. From germline, CDR1 is LNHDA and CDR2 SQIVND (reference sequence). The CDR3 sequence is CASNMGTGGYEQYF. Here the CDR3 DNA reads TGTGCCAGTAACATGGGGACAGGGGGCTACGAGCAGTACTTC. Full variable domain (missing parts from reference TRBV19 and TRBJ2-7): DGGITQSPKYLFRKEGQNVTLSCEQNLNHDAMYWYRQDPGQGLRLIYYSQIVNDFQKGDIAEGYSVSREKKESFPLTVTSAQKNPTAFYLCASNMGTGGYEQYFGPGTRLTVT.

The J gene is TRBJ2-3, the V gene TRBV29-1; TRBD2 might be the D (7 bases). Between the trimmed V and J ends, which lost 7 bases and 2 bases, there was a span of 22 bases. The CDR3 spans 16 residues. Germline CDR1 is SQVTM and CDR2 is ANQGSEA. The CDR3, as DNA: TGCAGCGCCTGGAGGGGGGGGGAGGGGTTCACAGATACGCAGTATTTT. Translation: CSAWRGGEGFTDTQYF.

CDR3 in DNA: TGTGCCAGCAGGGGAGGGGGGAGGCTCTCCTACGAGCAGTACTTC. This codes for CASRGGGRLSYEQYF. V usage is TRBV2 and J usage is TRBJ2-7; D might be TRBD2 (7 bases). Per germline, CDR1 SNHLY and CDR2 FYNNEI. V lost 6 bases and J lost 0, with 15 bases in between. The CDR3 totals 15 residues.

The chain employs TRBV2 and TRBJ1-5; D possibly corresponds to TRBD1 (5 bases). The CDR3 extends over 15 amino acids. Germline V gene data show CDR1 as SNHLY and CDR2 as FYNNEI. Deletions cut 3 bases from V and 2 bases from J, with 11 bases between. The CDR3 DNA sequence: TGTGCCAGCAGTGACCAGGGCAAGGGCAATCAGCCCCAGCATTTT. It specifies CASSDQGKGNQPQHF.